The source of this T cell receptor (beta chain) is a study of regulatory T cells in long-lasting Graves disease (dated by TCRdb to about 2021). About the study as a whole: Persistent Graves' disease was defined as antithyroid drug treatment for over 5 years with persistently positive TSH receptor autoantibodies. This study used TCR sequencing and RNA sequencing of peripheral blood to compare persistent Graves' disease patients against newly diagnosed Graves' disease patients. The study took place in China and was registered as a clinical trial. A total of roughly 33 samples underwent TCR sequencing: around 13 from persistent and about 20 from newly diagnosed Graves' disease patients. In the clinical cohort, patients with persistent Graves' disease had used antithyroid drugs for an average of about 10.3 years. What the study reported, not specific to this receptor: Preferential use of TRBV28, TRBJ1-2 and TRBJ2-5 was observed in persistent disease, whereas TRBV20-1 and TRBJ2-1 were favored in newly diagnosed disease. Only the TCR beta chain was sequenced and analyzed. Persistent Graves' disease patients showed lower TCR Shannon entropy and fewer highly expanded clones than newly diagnosed patients, suggesting clonal expansion. The study examined only peripheral blood because the primary lesion, thyroid tissue, could not be accessed. The authors noted that the small sample size was a limitation that may lower accuracy. Persistent patients shared more public clonotypes among themselves (over 2,500) than newly diagnosed patients did (more than 950).

This specimen's time point label, interpreted: persistent/refractory GD, antithyroid drugs over 5 years with positive TRAb. For both TCR sequencing and RNA sequencing, RNA was extracted from PBMCs using TRIzol. The diagnosis of Graves' disease was made according to American Thyroid Association guidelines. Patients for the study were recruited at an endocrinology department in Xi'an, China. Each patient gave around 9 milliliters of peripheral blood, collected in an EDTA anticoagulant tube. Ficoll Paque Plus density gradient separation was used to isolate PBMCs, and no further T cell sorting was done. An Agilent 2100 Bioanalyzer and agarose gel were used to assess RNA quality, and a NanoDrop 2000 was used to measure RNA concentration. Library preparation employed multiplex PCR. TCRdb lists the instrument as Illumina HiSeq 4000. To build TCR beta libraries, CDR3 regions were amplified by Arm-PCR using iRepertoire HTBI primers. Gel purification was performed on PCR products prior to sequencing. On the study's bioinformatics: A total of roughly 67 TRBV and under 15 TRBJ segments were identified across samples and were used for gene usage analysis of CDR3 amino acid clonotypes. COPE and FqMerger were used to merge the filtered high-quality paired reads into contigs. BLAST was used to align contigs to IMGT TRBV, TRBD and TRBJ reference genes, and CDR3 was defined according to IMGT. Any clonotype with a frequency above 0.1% was classified as a highly expanded clone. Repertoire diversity was measured by Shannon entropy, and V-J evenness by the Gini coefficient. A clonotype was considered public if more than one individual shared it. The raw public data were reprocessed by TCRdb itself: fastp quality trimming at Q25, MiXCR clonotype calling, in-frame beta chains only. When rows share a CDR3 protein, they turn into one entry using the most common DNA and genes. TCRdb's processing, not the study's, gives the V and J calls here. The sample has 450,000 or so distinct CDR3 sequences on record, 20% to 25% of them singletons. About an eighth of the sample rests with the top ten.

Taken from cysteine to phenylalanine, the CDR3 has 13 residues. Solely the CDR3 DNA is kept, with 39 bases framed from the first base. Via the germline V gene, CDR1 is MNHEY and CDR2 SVGEGT. In this sample, this clonotype turned up many times. This receptor's antigen is unknown. An end of the junction differs from the germline gene, which may be a read error. The V and J genes are TRBV6-2 or TRBV6-3 and TRBJ2-2, with the D gene too uncertain to name. The material was peripheral blood mononuclear cells (PBMCs), obtained when the disease was refractory, from a patient treated with antithyroid drugs. This receptor was obtained from a female donor with Graves disease. The sequenced DNA is TGTGCCAGCAGTAACTCCGACACCGGGGAGCTGTTTTTT. This yields the protein CASSNSDTGELFF.